Listed here is a single T cell receptor (beta chain). These data originate in a study of identical twins. Template switching, a step in the protocol, added a universal primer site, and cDNA carried unique molecular identifiers. TCRdb re-called the 5' RACE reads with MiXCR, one entry per CDR3 protein. Here the sample spans about 480,000 distinct CDR3 sequences, approximately 15% being singletons. Germline V gene sequence: CDR1 SGHRS, CDR2 YFSETQ. Trimming removed 2 bases from V and 7 bases from J, with 9 bases in between. CDR3 length: 12 residues. Healthy Caucasians made up all donors. Another study also made use of these data, one on yellow fever vaccine responses in identical twins.

This receptor was identified in a woman younger than 30 in good health. The specimen was CD4+ T cells sorted from blood. The J gene is TRBJ2-5, the V gene TRBV5-1; D not certain. CDR3 amino acids: CASSLGSGTQYF. The DNA for the CDR3 is TGCGCCAGCAGCTTAGGGTCTGGGACCCAGTACTTC.